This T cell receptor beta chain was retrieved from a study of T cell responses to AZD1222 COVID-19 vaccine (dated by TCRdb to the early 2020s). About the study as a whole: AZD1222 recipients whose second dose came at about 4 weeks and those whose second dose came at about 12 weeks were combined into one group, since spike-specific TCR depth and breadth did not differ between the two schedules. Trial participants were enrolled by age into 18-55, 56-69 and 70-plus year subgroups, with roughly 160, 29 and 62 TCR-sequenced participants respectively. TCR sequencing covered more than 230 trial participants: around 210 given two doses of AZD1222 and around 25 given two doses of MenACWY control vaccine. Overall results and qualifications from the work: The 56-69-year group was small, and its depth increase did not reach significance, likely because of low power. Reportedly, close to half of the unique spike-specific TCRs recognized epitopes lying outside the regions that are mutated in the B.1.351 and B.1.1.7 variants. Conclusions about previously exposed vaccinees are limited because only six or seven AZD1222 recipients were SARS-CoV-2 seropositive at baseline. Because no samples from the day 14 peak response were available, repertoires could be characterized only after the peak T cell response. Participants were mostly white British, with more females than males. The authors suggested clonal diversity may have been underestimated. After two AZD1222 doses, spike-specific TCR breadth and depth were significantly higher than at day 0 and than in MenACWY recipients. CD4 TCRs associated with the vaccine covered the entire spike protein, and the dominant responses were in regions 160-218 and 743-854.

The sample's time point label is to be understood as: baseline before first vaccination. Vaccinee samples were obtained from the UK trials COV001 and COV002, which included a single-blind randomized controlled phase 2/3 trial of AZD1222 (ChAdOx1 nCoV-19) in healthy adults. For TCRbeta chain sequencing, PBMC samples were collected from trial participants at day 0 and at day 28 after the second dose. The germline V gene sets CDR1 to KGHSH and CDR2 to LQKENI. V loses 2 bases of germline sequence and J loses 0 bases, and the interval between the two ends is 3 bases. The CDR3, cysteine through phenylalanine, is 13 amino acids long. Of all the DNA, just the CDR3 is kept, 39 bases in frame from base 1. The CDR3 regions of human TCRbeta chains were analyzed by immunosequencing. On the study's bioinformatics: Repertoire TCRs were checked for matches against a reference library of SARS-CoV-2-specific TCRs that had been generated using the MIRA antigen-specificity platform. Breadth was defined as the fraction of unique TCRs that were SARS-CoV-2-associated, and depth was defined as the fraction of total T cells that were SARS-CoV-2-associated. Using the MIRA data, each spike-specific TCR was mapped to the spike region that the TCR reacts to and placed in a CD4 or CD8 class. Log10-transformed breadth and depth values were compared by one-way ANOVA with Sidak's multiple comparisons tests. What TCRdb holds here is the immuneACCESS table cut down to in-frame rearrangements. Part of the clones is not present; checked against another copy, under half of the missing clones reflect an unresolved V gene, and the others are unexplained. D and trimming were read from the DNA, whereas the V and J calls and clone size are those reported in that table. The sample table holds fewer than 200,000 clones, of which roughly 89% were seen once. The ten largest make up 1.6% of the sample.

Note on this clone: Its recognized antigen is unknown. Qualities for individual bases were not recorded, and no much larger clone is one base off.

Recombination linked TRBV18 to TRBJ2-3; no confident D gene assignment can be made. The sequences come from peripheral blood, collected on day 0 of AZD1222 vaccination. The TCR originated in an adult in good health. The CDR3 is CASSPGSTDTQYF. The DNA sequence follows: TGTGCCAGCTCACCAGGGAGCACAGATACGCAGTATTTT.